What follows are 18 T cell receptor beta chains derived from one specimen sequenced in a study of T cell changes during pregnancy in multiple sclerosis. Repertoires were generated with immunoSEQ multiplex PCR, while TCRdb's copy carries only in-frame clones and drops some. The sample lists roughly 47,000 clones; 80% to 90% were seen once. The sequenced sample was CD4+ T cells from peripheral blood mononuclear cells, obtained after pregnancy. These receptors were obtained from a female donor with multiple sclerosis, enrolled in a pregnancy study.

The rearrangement links TRBV28 to TRBJ2-5; D call uncertain. This CDR3 is built from 14 residues. CDR1 and CDR2 from the germline V gene are MDHEN and SYDVKM. V lost 3 bases to trimming and J lost 2 bases, with 10 bases between them. In DNA form, the CDR3 reads TGTGCCAGCAGTTTGTATAAGCTTCAAGAGACCCAGTACTTC. This translates into CASSLYKLQETQYF.

The J gene is TRBJ2-1, the V gene TRBV5-1; no clear D. The V gene's germline CDR1 is SGHRS and CDR2 YFSETQ. V lost 0 bases and J 5 bases, leaving 6 bases between the germline ends. This CDR3 spans 13 amino acids. Here the CDR3 DNA reads TGCGCCAGCAGCTTGGTAACAGACAATGAGCAGTTCTTC. Translation: CASSLVTDNEQFF.

The chain recombines TRBV19 with TRBJ1-5; D is unresolved. CDR3 length: 16 residues. V was pared by 0 bases and J by 8 bases, with 17 bases between. Germline-derived CDR1 and CDR2 are LNHDA and SQIVND (reference sequence). The CDR3 DNA sequence: TGTGCCAGTAGTATAGATCAGGTAACGGGATATGAGCCCCAGCATTTT. It yields the protein CASSIDQVTGYEPQHF.

This chain joins TRBV30 and TRBJ2-7; possibly TRBD1 for D (5 bases). With 0 bases removed from V and 5 bases from J, the gap between germline ends came to 11 bases. From germline, CDR1 is GTSNPN and CDR2 SVGIG (reference sequence). This CDR3 has 13 amino acids. CDR3 sequence (DNA): TGTGCCTGGAGTGTAGTCCAGGGCCACGAGCAGTACTTC. Translation: CAWSVVQGHEQYF.

The chain combines TRBV18 with TRBJ1-1, with D uncertain. Germline values: CDR1 KGHSH, CDR2 LQKENI. V gave up 2 bases and J gave up 12 bases, with 19 bases separating them. This CDR3 contains 14 residues. The CDR3 region is CASSPMAGMTGTFF. CDR3 sequence (DNA): TGTGCCAGCTCACCAATGGCGGGGATGACTGGTACTTTCTTT. The full variable domain, with the rest looked up from reference TRBV18 and TRBJ1-1, is NAGVMQNPRHLVRRRGQEARLRCSPMKGHSHVYWYRQLPEEGLKFMVYLQKENIIDESGMPKERFSAEFPKEGPSILRIQQVVRGDSAAYFCASSPMAGMTGTFFGQGTRLTVV.

For the CDR3, the DNA is TGCGCCAGCAGCCAGGGGACAGGGCCGTCCTCACCCCTCCACTTT. It is translated as CASSQGTGPSSPLHF. The rearrangement links TRBV4-3 to TRBJ1-6, with TRBD1 matching over 9 bases. V dropped 3 bases and J dropped 10; count of bases not matched to a gene: 7. This CDR3 comprises 15 residues. CDR1 is LGHNA and CDR2 is YSLEER in the germline V gene.

The chain uses TRBV2 and TRBJ2-7, with 13 bases that match TRBD2. The J segment lost 2 bases and the V segment lost 7 bases, leaving 5 bases of the junction unmatched. The CDR3 runs to 15 residues. Germline V gene lookup returns CDR1 SNHLY and CDR2 FYNNEI. The CDR3 spells CASMTSGRSPYEQYF. Here the CDR3 DNA reads TGTGCCAGCATGACTAGCGGGAGGTCCCCCTACGAGCAGTACTTC.

The chain couples TRBV19 to TRBJ1-2; 9 bases align to TRBD1. The V segment lost 6 bases and the J segment 5 bases; nucleotides outside the gene matches: 4. CDR3 length: 13 amino acids. Per germline, CDR1 LNHDA and CDR2 SQIVND (reference sequence). This CDR3 reads CASRGDRGYGYTF. The CDR3 nucleotides are TGTGCCAGTAGAGGCGACAGGGGGTATGGCTACACCTTC.

Regarding this clone: Additional DNA sequences in this sample encode the identical CDR3. The chain uses TRBV11-2 and TRBJ2-3; D gene ambiguous. The CDR3 sequence is 12 residues long. V gave up 5 bases and J gave up 4 bases, with 7 bases separating them. Germline V gene sequence: CDR1 SGHAT, CDR2 FQNNGV. CDR3 coding DNA: TGTGCCAGCAGCAGAGAAGCAGATACGCAGTATTTT. Encoded protein: CASSREADTQYF.

In its sample, this clone was seen once. This CDR3 reads CASSQDRAVYEQYF. The CDR3 DNA is TGTGCCAGCAGCCAGGACAGGGCTGTGTACGAGCAGTACTTC. This rearrangement joins TRBV5-4 to TRBJ2-7, with TRBD1 matching 8 bases. V shed 4 bases and J 4 bases; nucleotides not matched to a gene: 7. CDR1 is SGHNT and CDR2 is YYREEE in the germline V gene (reference sequence). CDR3 length equals 14 residues.

DNA for the CDR3: TGCGCCAGCAGCTTGGGTGGACAGAGCTCCTACGAGCAGTACTTC. It is translated as CASSLGGQSSYEQYF. The chain employs TRBV5-1 and TRBJ2-7; perhaps TRBD1 as D (6 bases). V lost 0 bases and J 0 bases, leaving 10 bases between the germline ends. Germline assignment: CDR1 SGHRS and CDR2 YFSETQ. This CDR3 contains 15 residues.

The rearrangement uses TRBV5-4 and TRBJ2-1; no clear D gene. Germline V gene sequence: CDR1 SGHNT, CDR2 YYREEE (reference sequence). The CDR3 loop spans 12 amino acids. Trimming took 2 bases from V and 8 from J, leaving 8 bases between them. The CDR3 reads CASSFEEYEQFF. The CDR3 DNA is TGTGCCAGCAGCTTTGAGGAATATGAGCAGTTCTTC.

The DNA for the CDR3 is TGTGCCAGCAGCTTAGAAGGGACAGGATACTCTGGAAACACCATATATTTT. The encoded protein is CASSLEGTGYSGNTIYF. This chain uses TRBV7-2 with TRBJ1-3, with 8 bases fitting TRBD1. The CDR3 has 17 residues. Germline CDR1 and CDR2: SGHTA and FQGNSA. V was pared by 1 base and J by 0 bases, with 5 bases of the junction left unmatched. Based on the CDR3 plus reference TRBV7-2 and TRBJ1-3, the full variable domain is GAGVSQSPSNKVTEKGKDVELRCDPISGHTALYWYRQSLGQGLEFLIYFQGNSAPDKSGLPSDRFSAERTGGSVSTLTIQRTQQEDSAVYLCASSLEGTGYSGNTIYFGEGSWLTVV.

This chain links TRBV11-2 with TRBJ2-7; 10 bases fit TRBD2. The V gene's germline CDR1 is SGHAT and CDR2 FQNNGV. The CDR3 has 15 residues. With V trimmed by 4 bases and J by 8 bases, 11 bases remained unmatched. For the CDR3, the DNA is TGTGCCAGCAGCTCGGTCGGGACTAGCGCCTCCAAGCAGTACTTC. Encoded protein: CASSSVGTSASKQYF.

This clone was recorded once. This sequence joins TRBV5-1 and TRBJ1-3, with 7 positions matching TRBD1. Germline CDR1 is SGHRS and CDR2 is YFSETQ. Trimming cost V 7 bases and J 8 bases; bases outside gene matches: 6. This CDR3 has 12 residues. The CDR3 DNA is TGCGCCAGCCAAGGGGGCAAAGACACCATATATTTT. Encoded protein: CASQGGKDTIYF.

The J gene is TRBJ2-5, the V gene TRBV28; TRBD2 matches at 13 bases. Germline V gene lookup returns CDR1 MDHEN and CDR2 SYDVKM. The trim removed 10 bases at V and 5 bases at J, leaving 7 bases unmatched. CDR3 length: 14 amino acids. The CDR3 sequence is CATYTSGRGETQYF. Here the CDR3 DNA reads TGTGCCACCTATACTAGCGGGAGGGGGGAGACCCAGTACTTC.

This sequence joins TRBV5-1 and TRBJ2-7; 9 positions agree with TRBD2. CDR1 and CDR2 (germline): SGHRS, YFSETQ. The CDR3 consists of 14 residues. With V trimmed by 3 bases and J by 7 bases, 8 bases remained unmatched. This chain's CDR3 is CASSSVAGASEQYF. The CDR3 region has the DNA TGCGCCAGCAGCTCAGTAGCGGGAGCCAGTGAGCAGTACTTC.

The genes are TRBV5-4 and TRBJ2-1; 13 nucleotides match TRBD2. Trimming at V came to 2 bases and at J to 10 bases, leaving 3 bases not matched to a gene. There are 14 residues in the CDR3. The germline gives CDR1 SGHNT, CDR2 YYREEE (reference sequence). CDR3 nucleotide sequence: TGTGCCAGCAGCTTTGGACTAGCGGGAGAGGAGCAGTTCTTC. It translates to CASSFGLAGEEQFF. The whole variable domain, remainder taken from reference TRBV5-4 and TRBJ2-1, is ETGVTQSPTHLIKTRGQQVTLRCSSQSGHNTVSWYQQALGQGPQFIFQYYREEENGRGNFPPRFSGLQFPNYSSELNVNALELDDSALYLCASSFGLAGEEQFFGPGTRLTVL.